These 29 T cell receptor beta chains came from one sample sequenced in a study of breast tumors, draining lymph nodes, adjacent tissues. Breast cancer patients provided tissue from their axillary draining lymph nodes. MiXCR, run by TCRdb on the multiplex PCR reads, gives a single entry per CDR3 protein. The sample lists roughly 110,000 distinct CDR3 sequences; approximately 28% were seen once. Sequenced material: axillary lymph node tissue. These receptors were taken from a female donor with breast cancer. Some clones in this sample may be carry-over from other donors' samples.

This clonotype was seen many times. The V gene is TRBV10-3, the J gene TRBJ1-2; TRBD1 aligns across 10 bases. This CDR3 is built from 15 residues. Germline V gene data show CDR1 as ENHRY and CDR2 as SYGVKD. J lost 1 base, V lost 9 bases, and 8 bases had no gene match. The CDR3 is CAMGGDRGDNYGYTF. In DNA, the CDR3 is TGTGCCATGGGAGGGGACAGGGGTGATAACTATGGCTACACCTTC.

This clonotype was observed many times. The V and J genes are TRBV6-4 and TRBJ1-5, with 11 bases fitting TRBD1. The germline V gene encodes CDR1 MRHNA and CDR2 SNTAGT. Trimming took 4 bases from V and 5 from J; bases not matched to a gene: 7. This CDR3 spans 16 amino acids. The CDR3 sequence is CASSGTGGVSYQPQHF. The CDR3 DNA is TGTGCCAGCAGTGGGACAGGGGGCGTCTCATATCAGCCCCAGCATTTT.

This clonotype was counted ten times or more. An end of the junction differs from the germline gene, which may be a read error. This chain joins TRBV7-9 and TRBJ1-2, with D possibly being TRBD1 (6 bases). Germline lookup yields CDR1 SEHNR and CDR2 FQNEAQ (reference sequence). This CDR3 comprises 14 residues. This CDR3 reads CASSLPGAGRGYNF. The CDR3 bases are TGTGCCAGCAGCTTACCAGGGGCCGGGAGAGGCTACAACTTC.

This clonotype has at least ten counts. The V and J genes are TRBV9 and TRBJ2-2; D not resolved. CDR1 and CDR2 from the germline V gene are SGDLS and YYNGEE. The CDR3 consists of 16 residues. Trimming left V 0 bases short and J 1 base short, with 10 bases between. Here the CDR3 DNA reads TGTGCCAGCAGCGTAGAGAGCAGGATGAACACCGGGGAGCTGTTTTTT. Translation gives CASSVESRMNTGELFF. Using reference TRBV9 and TRBJ2-2 for the parts outside the CDR3, the full variable domain is DSGVTQTPKHLITATGQRVTLRCSPRSGDLSVYWYQQSLDQGLQFLIQYYNGEERAKGNILERFSAQQFPDLHSELNLSSLELGDSALYFCASSVESRMNTGELFFGEGSRLTVL.

This clonotype occurred once. A much larger clone lies a single base off, so this may be a read error. This chain connects TRBV11-2 to TRBJ2-1, with D possibly TRBD1 on 5 matching bases. Germline V gene lookup returns CDR1 SGHAT and CDR2 FQNNGV. CDR3 size: 16 residues. The CDR3 spells CASSLGTGRGFNVQFF. DNA of the CDR3: TGTGCCAGCAGCTTAGGAACAGGCCGAGGTTTCAATGTGCAGTTCTTC.

The sample holds many counts of this clonotype. The junction departs from germline at one end; a sequencing error may be responsible. J is TRBJ2-7 and V is TRBV2; possible D gene TRBD1, 5 bases. CDR1 SNHLY and CDR2 FYNNEI come from the germline V gene. The CDR3 covers 11 residues. DNA for the CDR3: TGTGCCAGCGGTGACAGCTACGAGCAGTACTTC. Amino acid sequence: CASGDSYEQYF.

There are many counts of this clonotype. This chain connects TRBV5-4 to TRBJ2-5; D is perhaps TRBD1 or TRBD2 (5 bases each). The CDR3 totals 15 residues. Trimming shortened V by 0 bases and J by 4 bases, and 13 bases separated the two germline ends. Germline values: CDR1 SGHNT, CDR2 YYREEE (reference sequence). The CDR3, as DNA: TGTGCCAGCAGCTTGGTCGGGGCGCGAGGAGAGACCCAGTACTTC. This encodes CASSLVGARGETQYF.

Ten or more counts support this clonotype. The chain is built from TRBV19 and TRBJ1-5, with 10 bases matching TRBD1. The germline V gene encodes CDR1 LNHDA and CDR2 SQIVND (reference sequence). The junction had 9 bases not matched to a gene; V was cut back by 5 bases and J by 2 bases. The CDR3 sequence is 17 residues long. CDR3 in amino acids: CASSSYGQGGGNQPQHF. For the CDR3, the DNA is TGTGCCAGTAGTTCATATGGACAGGGGGGGGGCAATCAGCCCCAGCATTTT. Complete variable domain (other parts from reference TRBV19 and TRBJ1-5): DGGITQSPKYLFRKEGQNVTLSCEQNLNHDAMYWYRQDPGQGLRLIYYSQIVNDFQKGDIAEGYSVSREKKESFPLTVTSAQKNPTAFYLCASSSYGQGGGNQPQHFGDGTRLSIL.

This clonotype has a count of ten or more. The V call is TRBV19, the J call TRBJ2-1; D could derive from TRBD1 or TRBD2 (7 bases each). Trimming stripped 5 bases from V and 5 bases from J, with 16 bases between. CDR3 length: 15 residues. Germline-derived CDR1 and CDR2 are LNHDA and SQIVND (reference sequence). CDR3 nucleotides: TGTGCCAGTAGTCTGCGGACAGGACTAGACAATGAGCAGTTCTTC. This codes for CASSLRTGLDNEQFF. The complete variable domain, with remaining parts taken from reference TRBV19 and TRBJ2-1, reads DGGITQSPKYLFRKEGQNVTLSCEQNLNHDAMYWYRQDPGQGLRLIYYSQIVNDFQKGDIAEGYSVSREKKESFPLTVTSAQKNPTAFYLCASSLRTGLDNEQFFGPGTRLTVL.

The CDR3 bases are TGTGCCAGCAGCCCAAGGAGCGGCCCCACAGATACGCAGTATTTT. Its translation is CASSPRSGPTDTQYF. This chain links TRBV7-3 with TRBJ2-3; the D gene is possibly TRBD2 (5 bases). Germline V gives CDR1 SGHTA, CDR2 FQGTGA. This CDR3 comprises 15 residues. Trimming stripped 5 bases from V and 2 bases from J, with 14 bases between.

As to this clonotype: Sequence at one end of the junction differs from germline and may be a read error. The rearrangement joins TRBV19 to TRBJ1-6; TRBD1 agrees at 8 bases. The length of the CDR3 is 14 residues. Germline lookup yields CDR1 LNHDA and CDR2 SQIVND (reference sequence). The CDR3 reads CASTVDRGNSPLHF. CDR3 DNA: TGCGCCAGTACCGTCGACAGGGGTAATTCACCCCTCCACTTT.

J is TRBJ2-5 and V is TRBV7-4, with 8 bases that match TRBD2. This CDR3 contains 16 residues. Germline loops: CDR1 SGHVT, CDR2 SQSDAQ. V trimming: 6 bases; J trimming: 5 bases; junction bases outside the gene matches: 14. The CDR3 DNA is TGTGCCAGCAGACTTCGCCCCGGGGGGGTCGAGGAGACCCAGTACTTC. Its translation: CASRLRPGGVEETQYF.

A single count supports this clonotype. The CDR3 does not close with the conserved phenylalanine or tryptophan, likely indicating a read error. The V call is TRBV12-3 or TRBV12-4, the J call TRBJ1-1; the D is unclear. V lost 2 bases and J 1 base, leaving 8 bases between the germline ends. The CDR3 spans 14 residues. In nucleotides, the CDR3 is TGTGCCAGCAGTTTAAGACATCAGAACACTGAAGCTTTCTTG. It specifies CASSLRHQNTEAFL.

The chain carries TRBV9 and TRBJ1-3; TRBD1 is a possible D gene (6 bases). Deletions cut 3 bases from V and 2 bases from J, with 12 bases between. The CDR3 contains 15 residues. Per the germline V gene, CDR1 is SGDLS and CDR2 is YYNGEE. As DNA, the CDR3 is TGTGCCAGCAGCGGTGGGGGGGCGGCTGGAAACACCATATATTTT. The encoded protein is CASSGGGAAGNTIYF.

This clonotype was recorded at least ten times. This chain uses TRBV2 with TRBJ2-3; D is ambiguous. Between the trimmed V and J ends, which lost 4 bases and 3 bases, there was a span of 11 bases. The CDR3 is 14 amino acids. Per the germline V gene, CDR1 is SNHLY and CDR2 is FYNNEI. CDR3 sequence reads: CASSVSRSTDTQYF. The CDR3 DNA reads as TGTGCCAGCAGTGTATCCAGAAGTACAGATACGCAGTATTTT.

This clonotype was seen a single time. A much more abundant neighbour one base away suggests this may be a read error. The V and J genes are TRBV27 and TRBJ2-7; weak D call: TRBD2 (5 bases). Germline lookup yields CDR1 MNHEY and CDR2 SMNVEV (reference sequence). The CDR3 covers 15 residues. Trimming stripped 8 bases from V and 1 base from J, with 18 bases between. DNA for the CDR3: TGTGCCAGCGGTCATTCCAGCGGAGTATCCTACGAGCAGTACTTC. Translating gives CASGHSSGVSYEQYF.

This clonotype was seen ten or more times. The chain uses TRBV5-1 and TRBJ1-6; 12 bases map to TRBD1. The CDR3 sequence is 18 residues long. The V and J ends lost 1 base and 7 bases, in that order; junction bases with no gene match: 9. Germline V gene data show CDR1 as SGHRS and CDR2 as YFSETQ. The chain's CDR3 is CASSLFAGQGARNSPLHF. In nucleotides, the CDR3 is TGCGCCAGCAGCTTGTTTGCGGGACAGGGGGCGCGGAATTCACCCCTCCACTTT.

This clonotype came up many times. J is TRBJ1-2 and V is TRBV7-8; D is perhaps TRBD1 (6 bases). Trimming cost V 2 bases and J 3 bases, with 10 bases left between them. The CDR3 totals 14 residues. Per germline, CDR1 SGHVS and CDR2 FQNEAQ. The CDR3 protein is CASSLSNRDYGYTF. CDR3 DNA sequence: TGTGCCAGCAGCTTATCGAACAGGGACTATGGCTACACCTTC.

This clonotype came up many times. V usage is TRBV6-2 or TRBV6-3 and J usage is TRBJ2-2; 7 nucleotides align to TRBD2. V lost 3 bases, J lost 0 bases, and 10 bases stayed unmatched. CDR1 and CDR2 from the germline V gene are MNHEY and SVGEGT. CDR3 size: 18 residues. CDR3 sequence: CASSYSSSGETNTGELFF. The CDR3 bases are TGTGCCAGCAGTTATTCTTCCAGCGGGGAAACGAACACCGGGGAGCTGTTTTTT.

This clonotype has more than one count but fewer than ten. No DNA is shown, since the ends of the CDR3 on it are uncertain; the CDR3 is the one TCRdb lists. The rearrangement joins TRBV7-2 to TRBJ1-2. A total of 20 residues make up the CDR3, ends included. Germline V CDR1 and CDR2: SGHTA, FQGNSA. CDR3 region: CASSFYICSARELSVYGYTF.

Ten or more counts support this clonotype. This sequence joins TRBV18 and TRBJ1-4; D is unresolved. The CDR3 has 15 residues. Germline V gene lookup returns CDR1 KGHSH and CDR2 LQKENI. Trimming removed 6 bases at V and 6 bases at J, with 17 bases between. CDR3 residues: CASSPVGPPDEKLFF. For the CDR3, the DNA is TGTGCCAGCTCCCCGGTTGGCCCGCCGGATGAAAAACTGTTTTTT. Full variable domain (remainder filled in from reference TRBV18 and TRBJ1-4): NAGVMQNPRHLVRRRGQEARLRCSPMKGHSHVYWYRQLPEEGLKFMVYLQKENIIDESGMPKERFSAEFPKEGPSILRIQQVVRGDSAAYFCASSPVGPPDEKLFFGSGTQLSVL.

This clonotype appeared a few times. It may be a read error: a sequence one base away is much more abundant. The chain is built from TRBV6-6 and TRBJ2-1; D is possibly TRBD1 (6 bases). Looked up from germline, CDR1 is MNHNY and CDR2 is SVGAGI (reference sequence). Trimming took 5 bases from V and 7 from J, leaving 12 bases between them. There are 13 residues in the CDR3. The CDR3 loop reads CASSHEGVNEQFF. The CDR3 region has the DNA TGTGCCAGCAGTCACGAGGGGGTAAATGAGCAGTTCTTC.

This clonotype has at least ten counts. V is TRBV27 and J is TRBJ2-7; possibly TRBD1 for D (5 bases). The CDR3 sequence is 14 residues long. Per the germline V gene, CDR1 is MNHEY and CDR2 is SMNVEV (reference sequence). Trimming cost V 4 bases and J 5 bases, with 15 bases left between them. The CDR3 nucleotides are TGTGCCAGCAGTTCAAGGGGCTTAGTCCACGAGCAGTACTTC. This encodes CASSSRGLVHEQYF.

Remarks on this clonotype: Just one base apart from a much larger clone, this may be a read error. This is likely a read error, given that the CDR3 carries no conserved phenylalanine or tryptophan at its end. This CDR3 reads CASSFQGSDEQYL. The CDR3 nucleotides are TGTGCCAGCAGCTTCCAGGGGTCGGACGAGCAGTACCTC. The J gene is TRBJ2-7, the V gene TRBV27; tentative D call: TRBD1 (6 bases). V was trimmed by 6 bases and J by 5 bases, leaving 14 bases between them. Germline-derived CDR1 and CDR2 are MNHEY and SMNVEV (reference sequence). This CDR3 has 13 residues.

This clonotype was detected ten times or more. The chain's CDR3 is CASSRLTNPSWDNEQFF. The CDR3 region has the DNA TGCGCCAGCAGCCGTTTGACTAACCCCTCTTGGGACAATGAGCAGTTCTTC. The genes are TRBV5-1 and TRBJ2-1; the D gene is possibly TRBD2 (5 bases). The V and J ends lost 4 bases and 5 bases respectively, with 22 bases between them. In germline, CDR1 is SGHRS, CDR2 YFSETQ. The CDR3 runs 17 residues.

This clonotype was picked up many times. A read error may account for a junction end that differs from germline. The rearrangement joins TRBV20-1 to TRBJ2-5; D ambiguous. The germline V gene encodes CDR1 DFQATT and CDR2 SNEGSKA (reference sequence). The CDR3 length is 11 residues. The CDR3 DNA is TGCAGTGCCAGGAAACAAGAGACCCAGTCCTTC. This codes for CSARKQETQSF.

This clonotype was found many times. With a much larger clone just one base away, this may be a read error. This chain joins TRBV20-1 and TRBJ1-2, with a weak D call TRBD1 (5 bases). Trimming removed 0 bases at V and 0 bases at J, with 20 bases between. Germline loops: CDR1 DFQATT, CDR2 SNEGSKA (reference sequence). This CDR3 is 18 amino acids long. The CDR3 DNA reads as TGCAGTGCTAGAGATTGGGGCAGGGAGACGTCAACTAACTATGGCTACACCTTC. Residues: CSARDWGRETSTNYGYTF.

This clonotype was seen many times. This rearrangement joins TRBV12-3 or TRBV12-4 to TRBJ2-5; D remains unclear. There are 12 residues in the CDR3. The V end was cut by 6 bases, the J end by 7 bases, with 12 bases between. This chain's CDR3 is CASRFGSGTQYF. CDR3 in DNA: TGTGCCAGCAGGTTTGGGTCGGGGACCCAGTACTTC.

CDR3 protein: CSATSLTGELFF. The DNA of the CDR3 is TGCAGTGCTACCTCTTTGACAGGGGAGCTGTTTTTT. J is TRBJ2-2 and V is TRBV20-1; D not resolved. Germline V gives CDR1 DFQATT, CDR2 SNEGSKA (reference sequence). The CDR3 runs 12 residues. The V end lost 4 bases, the J end lost 8 bases, and 11 bases lay between the germline ends.